What follows describes a single T cell receptor (beta chain). No antigen is known for it. The data were obtained in a study of shared clonotypes between healthy human individuals. Study overall: Researchers assigned three CD4 naive, three CD4 memory, two CD8 naive and one CD8 memory plate to each donor.

Deep was the level used in running the assay. Libraries were prepared by immunoSEQ multiplex PCR; TCRdb keeps only in-frame clonotypes and omits some of them. The data hold some 2,100,000 clones, with 90% to 97% observed a single time. The CDR3 is 12 residues long. CDR1 SEHNR and CDR2 FQNEAQ come from the germline V gene (reference sequence). V shed 1 base and J shed 10 bases, with 8 bases lying between them. Findings and caveats of the study: The authors sampled blood alone, and tissue repertoires likely differ. In general, naive subsets displayed greater estimated richness than memory subsets did.

The sequence came from a man aged 18 to 29 in good health. Material: naive CD4+ T cells sorted from blood. Subset reported: CD45RA+ positively selected. The chain uses TRBV7-9 and TRBJ1-5, with D perhaps TRBD1 (6 bases). DNA for the CDR3: TGTGCCAGCAGCTTAGAACAGGGACCCCAGCATTTT. Translation: CASSLEQGPQHF.